The TCR beta chain under discussion was sequenced for a study of blood T cell repertoires in COVID-19. The germline V gene encodes CDR1 SGHRS and CDR2 YFSETQ. V trimming: 0 bases; J trimming: 5 bases; junction bases outside the gene matches: 3. There are 14 residues in the CDR3. Per the study methods: Nucleated cell number was recorded as an estimate derived from reference gene primer amplification. Only in-frame clones appear in the TCRdb table, and some are missing; sequencing was by immunoSEQ multiplex PCR. V, J and clone size are those of that table, while D and trimming were read from the DNA. The sample has 160,000 or so clones, 85% to 95% seen once.

The material sequenced was peripheral blood. The receptor's source is a woman aged 55-69 years with COVID-19, enrolled during active disease. The rearrangement uses TRBV5-1 and TRBJ1-2, with 8 bases that match TRBD1. The DNA for the CDR3 is TGCGCCAGCAGCTTGGCCAGGGGGCTATATGGCTACACCTTC. Protein sequence: CASSLARGLYGYTF.